The T cell receptor (beta chain) described here comes from a study of T cells in Graves' hyperthyroidism and ophthalmopathy. Germline assignment: CDR1 GTSNPN and CDR2 SVGIG (reference sequence). The CDR3 length is 12 residues. With 4 bases clipped from V and 6 bases from J, the junction kept 4 bases outside the gene matches. The source material, RNA transcripts, was used to amplify TCR beta CDR3 regions. TCR CDR3 regions were first amplified by RT-PCR with HTBI primers. In TCRdb, the multiplex PCR reads were re-called with MiXCR into one record per CDR3 protein. This table has about 690,000 distinct CDR3 sequences, 17% appearing once.

Sequencing input: blood. This TCR derives from a man aged 45-60 years with Graves' hyperthyroidism. V is TRBV30 and J is TRBJ2-7; TRBD1 matches 9 bases. The CDR3 protein is CAWTVQGAEQYF. In DNA form, the CDR3 reads TGTGCCTGGACTGTACAGGGGGCCGAGCAGTACTTC.